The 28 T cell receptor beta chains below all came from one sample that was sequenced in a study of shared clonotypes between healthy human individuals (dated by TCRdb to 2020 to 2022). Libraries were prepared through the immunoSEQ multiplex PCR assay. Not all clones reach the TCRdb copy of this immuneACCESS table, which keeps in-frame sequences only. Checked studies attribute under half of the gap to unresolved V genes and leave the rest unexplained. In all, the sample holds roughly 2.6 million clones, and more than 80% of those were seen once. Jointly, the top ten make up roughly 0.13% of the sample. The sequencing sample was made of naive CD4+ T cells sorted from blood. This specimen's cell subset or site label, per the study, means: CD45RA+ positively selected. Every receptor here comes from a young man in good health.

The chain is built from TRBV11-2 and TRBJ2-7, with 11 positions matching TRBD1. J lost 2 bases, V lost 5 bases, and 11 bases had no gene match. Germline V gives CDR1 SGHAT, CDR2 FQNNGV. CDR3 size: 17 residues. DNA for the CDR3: TGTGCCAGCAGCCAATTGGACAGGGGGCGAGCTACCTACGAGCAGTACTTC. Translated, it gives CASSQLDRGRATYEQYF.

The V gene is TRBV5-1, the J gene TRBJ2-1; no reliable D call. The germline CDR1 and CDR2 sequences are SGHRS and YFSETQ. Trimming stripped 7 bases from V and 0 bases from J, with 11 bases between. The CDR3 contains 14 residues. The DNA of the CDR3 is TGCGCCAGCTCAGACGGAAGCTCCTACAATGAGCAGTTCTTC. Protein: CASSDGSSYNEQFF.

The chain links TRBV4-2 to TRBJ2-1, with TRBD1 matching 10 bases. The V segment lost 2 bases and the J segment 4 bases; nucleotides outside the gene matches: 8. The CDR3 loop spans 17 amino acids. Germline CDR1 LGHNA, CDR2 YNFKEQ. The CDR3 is CASSQHLGQGFYNEQFF. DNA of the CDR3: TGTGCCAGCAGCCAACACCTGGGACAGGGGTTTTACAATGAGCAGTTCTTC.

Here the CDR3 reads CASSFGQGFPLHF. DNA for the CDR3: TGTGCCAGCAGCTTCGGACAGGGGTTTCCCCTCCACTTT. The chain uses TRBV7-9 and TRBJ1-6; 9 bases are a match to TRBD1. The J segment lost 13 bases and the V segment lost 3 bases, leaving 4 bases of the junction unmatched. This CDR3 region has 13 residues. Germline loops: CDR1 SEHNR, CDR2 FQNEAQ (reference sequence).

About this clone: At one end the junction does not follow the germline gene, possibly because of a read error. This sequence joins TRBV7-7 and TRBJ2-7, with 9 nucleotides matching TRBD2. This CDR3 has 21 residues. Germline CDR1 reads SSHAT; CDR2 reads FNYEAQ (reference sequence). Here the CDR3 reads CASSKHTRDSHSSGSSHEQYF. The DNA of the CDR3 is TGTGCTAGCAGCAAACATACCCGGGACAGCCATAGTAGCGGGAGCTCTCACGAGCAGTACTTC. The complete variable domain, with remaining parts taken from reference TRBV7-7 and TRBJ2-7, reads GAGVSQSPRYKVTKRGQDVTLRCDPISSHATLYWYQQALGQGPEFLTYFNYEAQPDKSGLPSDRFSAERPEGSISTLTIQRTEQRDSAMYRCASSKHTRDSHSSGSSHEQYFGPGTRLTVT.

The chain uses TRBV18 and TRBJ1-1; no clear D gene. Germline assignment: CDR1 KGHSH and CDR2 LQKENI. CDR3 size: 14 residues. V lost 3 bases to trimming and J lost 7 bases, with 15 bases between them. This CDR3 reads CASSPTGVNGEAFF. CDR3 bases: TGTGCCAGCTCACCGACTGGAGTGAATGGTGAAGCTTTCTTT. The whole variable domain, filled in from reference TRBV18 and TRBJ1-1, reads NAGVMQNPRHLVRRRGQEARLRCSPMKGHSHVYWYRQLPEEGLKFMVYLQKENIIDESGMPKERFSAEFPKEGPSILRIQQVVRGDSAAYFCASSPTGVNGEAFFGQGTRLTVV.

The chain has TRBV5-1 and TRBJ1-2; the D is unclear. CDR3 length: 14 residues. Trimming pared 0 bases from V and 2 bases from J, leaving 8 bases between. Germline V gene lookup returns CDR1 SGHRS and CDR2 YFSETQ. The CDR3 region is CASSLGIRNYGYTF. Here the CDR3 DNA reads TGCGCCAGCAGCTTGGGAATCAGGAACTATGGCTACACCTTC.

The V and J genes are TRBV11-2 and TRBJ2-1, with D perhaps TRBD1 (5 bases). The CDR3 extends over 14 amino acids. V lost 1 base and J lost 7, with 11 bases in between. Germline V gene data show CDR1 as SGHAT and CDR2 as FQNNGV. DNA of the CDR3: TGTGCCAGCAGCTTAGTGTCAGGGCCGAATGAGCAGTTCTTC. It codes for CASSLVSGPNEQFF.

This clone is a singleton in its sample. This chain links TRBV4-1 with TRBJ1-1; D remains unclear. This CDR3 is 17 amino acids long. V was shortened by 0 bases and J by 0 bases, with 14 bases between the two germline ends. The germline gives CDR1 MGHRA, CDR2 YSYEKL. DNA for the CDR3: TGCGCCAGCAGCCAAGATCCATCTCGGGCCGTGAACACTGAAGCTTTCTTT. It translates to CASSQDPSRAVNTEAFF.

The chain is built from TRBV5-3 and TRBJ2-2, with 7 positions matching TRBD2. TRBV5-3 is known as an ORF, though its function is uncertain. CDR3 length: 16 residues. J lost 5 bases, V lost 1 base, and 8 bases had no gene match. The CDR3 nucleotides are TGTGCCAGAAGCTTGAACGCCGGGACTATAACCGGGGAGCTGTTTTTT. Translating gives CARSLNAGTITGELFF.

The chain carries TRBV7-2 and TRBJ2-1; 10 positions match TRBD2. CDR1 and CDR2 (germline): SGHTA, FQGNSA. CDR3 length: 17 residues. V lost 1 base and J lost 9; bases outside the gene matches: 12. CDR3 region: CASSLVGVVAGGAEQFF. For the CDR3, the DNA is TGTGCCAGCAGCTTAGTTGGGGTCGTAGCGGGAGGAGCTGAGCAGTTCTTC.

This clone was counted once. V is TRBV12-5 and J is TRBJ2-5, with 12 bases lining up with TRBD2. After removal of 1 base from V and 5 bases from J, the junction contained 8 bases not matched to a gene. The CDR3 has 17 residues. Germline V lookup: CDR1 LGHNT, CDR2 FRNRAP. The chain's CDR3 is CASGLGTSGIGFETQYF. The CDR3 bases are TGTGCTAGTGGTTTGGGGACTAGCGGGATAGGGTTTGAGACCCAGTACTTC.

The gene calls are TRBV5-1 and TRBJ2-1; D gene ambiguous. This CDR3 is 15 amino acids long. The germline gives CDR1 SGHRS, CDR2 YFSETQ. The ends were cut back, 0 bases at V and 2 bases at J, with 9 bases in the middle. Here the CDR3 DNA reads TGCGCCAGCAGCTTGGCCTCGTCGGCCTACAATGAGCAGTTCTTC. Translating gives CASSLASSAYNEQFF. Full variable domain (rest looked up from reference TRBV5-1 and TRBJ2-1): KAGVTQTPRYLIKTRGQQVTLSCSPISGHRSVSWYQQTPGQGLQFLFEYFSETQRNKGNFPGRFSGRQFSNSRSEMNVSTLELGDSALYLCASSLASSAYNEQFFGPGTRLTVL.

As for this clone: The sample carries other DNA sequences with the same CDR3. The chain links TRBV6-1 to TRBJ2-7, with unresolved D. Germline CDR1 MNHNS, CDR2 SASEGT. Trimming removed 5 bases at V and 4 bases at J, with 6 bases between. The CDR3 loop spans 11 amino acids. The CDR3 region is CASSPLYEQYF. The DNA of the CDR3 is TGTGCCAGCAGTCCCTTGTACGAGCAGTACTTC.

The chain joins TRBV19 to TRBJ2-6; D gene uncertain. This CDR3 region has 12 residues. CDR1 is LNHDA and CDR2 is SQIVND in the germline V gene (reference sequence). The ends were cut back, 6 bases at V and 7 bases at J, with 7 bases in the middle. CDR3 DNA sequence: TGTGCCAGTAGCCCCCCCGCCAACGTCCTGACTTTC. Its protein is CASSPPANVLTF. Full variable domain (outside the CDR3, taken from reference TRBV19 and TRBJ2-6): DGGITQSPKYLFRKEGQNVTLSCEQNLNHDAMYWYRQDPGQGLRLIYYSQIVNDFQKGDIAEGYSVSREKKESFPLTVTSAQKNPTAFYLCASSPPANVLTFGAGSRLTVL.

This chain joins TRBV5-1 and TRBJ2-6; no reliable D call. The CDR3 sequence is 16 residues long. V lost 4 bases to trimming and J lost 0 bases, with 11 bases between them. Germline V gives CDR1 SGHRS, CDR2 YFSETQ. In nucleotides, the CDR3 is TGCGCCAGCAGCCTCTTCTACAGCTCTGGGGCCAACGTCCTGACTTTC. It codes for CASSLFYSSGANVLTF.

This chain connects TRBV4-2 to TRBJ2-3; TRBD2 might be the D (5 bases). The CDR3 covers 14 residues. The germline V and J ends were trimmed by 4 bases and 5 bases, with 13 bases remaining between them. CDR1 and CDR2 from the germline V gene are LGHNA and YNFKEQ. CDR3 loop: CASSPDWGKDTQYF. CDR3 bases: TGTGCCAGCAGCCCGGACTGGGGAAAAGATACGCAGTATTTT.

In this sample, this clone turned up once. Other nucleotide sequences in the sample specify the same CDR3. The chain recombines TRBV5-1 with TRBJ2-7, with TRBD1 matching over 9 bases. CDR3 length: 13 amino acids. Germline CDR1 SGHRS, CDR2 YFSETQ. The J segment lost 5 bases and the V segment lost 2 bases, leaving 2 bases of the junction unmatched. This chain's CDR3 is CASSFGDRDEQYF. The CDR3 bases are TGCGCCAGCAGCTTTGGGGACAGGGACGAGCAGTACTTC. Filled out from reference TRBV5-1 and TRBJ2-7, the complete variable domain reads KAGVTQTPRYLIKTRGQQVTLSCSPISGHRSVSWYQQTPGQGLQFLFEYFSETQRNKGNFPGRFSGRQFSNSRSEMNVSTLELGDSALYLCASSFGDRDEQYFGPGTRLTVT.

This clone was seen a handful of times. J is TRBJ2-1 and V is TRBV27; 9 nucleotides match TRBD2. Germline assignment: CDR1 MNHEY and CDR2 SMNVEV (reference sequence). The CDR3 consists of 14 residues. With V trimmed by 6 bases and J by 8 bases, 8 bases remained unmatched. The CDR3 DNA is TGTGCCAGCAGGAGAGCGGGGGGTACTGATGAGCAGTTCTTC. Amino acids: CASRRAGGTDEQFF.

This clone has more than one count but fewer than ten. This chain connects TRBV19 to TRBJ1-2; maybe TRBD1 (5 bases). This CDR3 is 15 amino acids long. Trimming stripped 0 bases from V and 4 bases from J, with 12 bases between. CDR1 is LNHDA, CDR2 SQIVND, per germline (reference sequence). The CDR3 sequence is CASSIDPWQGYGYTF. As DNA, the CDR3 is TGTGCCAGTAGTATAGACCCATGGCAGGGCTATGGCTACACCTTC.

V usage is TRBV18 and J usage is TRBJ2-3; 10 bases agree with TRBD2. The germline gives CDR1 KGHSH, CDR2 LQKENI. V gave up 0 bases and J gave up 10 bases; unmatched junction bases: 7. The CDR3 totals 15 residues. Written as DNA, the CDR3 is TGTGCCAGCTCACCACCCGGACTAGCGGTACTGGCGCAGTATTTT. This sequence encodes CASSPPGLAVLAQYF.

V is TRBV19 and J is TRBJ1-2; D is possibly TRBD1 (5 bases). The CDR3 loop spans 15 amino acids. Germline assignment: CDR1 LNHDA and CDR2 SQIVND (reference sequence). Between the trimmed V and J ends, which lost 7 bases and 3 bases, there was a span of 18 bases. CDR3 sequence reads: CASNPGLKSHYGYTF. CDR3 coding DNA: TGTGCCAGTAATCCGGGGCTTAAGAGTCACTATGGCTACACCTTC.

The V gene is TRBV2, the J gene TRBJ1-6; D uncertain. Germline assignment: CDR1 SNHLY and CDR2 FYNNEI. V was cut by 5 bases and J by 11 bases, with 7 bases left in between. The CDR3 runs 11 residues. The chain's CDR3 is CASSPTPPLHF. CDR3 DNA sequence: TGTGCCAGCAGTCCAACCCCACCCCTCCACTTT.

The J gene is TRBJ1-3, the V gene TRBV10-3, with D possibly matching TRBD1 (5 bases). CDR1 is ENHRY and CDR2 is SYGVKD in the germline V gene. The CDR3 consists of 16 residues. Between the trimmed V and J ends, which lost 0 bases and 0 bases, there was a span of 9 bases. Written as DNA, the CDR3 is TGTGCCATCAGTGAGTCGAGGGGAGGCTCTGGAAACACCATATATTTT. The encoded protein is CAISESRGGSGNTIYF.

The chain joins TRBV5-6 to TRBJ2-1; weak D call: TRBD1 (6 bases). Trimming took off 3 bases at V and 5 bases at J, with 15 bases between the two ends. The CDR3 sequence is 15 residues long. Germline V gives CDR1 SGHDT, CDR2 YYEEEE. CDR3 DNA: TGTGCCAGCAGCTCCTTCGGGGACAACCACAATGAGCAGTTCTTC. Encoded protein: CASSSFGDNHNEQFF.

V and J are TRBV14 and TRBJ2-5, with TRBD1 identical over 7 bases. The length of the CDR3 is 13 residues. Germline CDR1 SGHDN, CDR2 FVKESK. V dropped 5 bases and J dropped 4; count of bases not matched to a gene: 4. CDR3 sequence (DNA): TGTGCCAGCAGCGCCCGACAGGGAGAGACCCAGTACTTC. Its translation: CASSARQGETQYF. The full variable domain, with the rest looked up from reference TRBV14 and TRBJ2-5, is EAGVTQFPSHSVIEKGQTVTLRCDPISGHDNLYWYRRVMGKEIKFLLHFVKESKQDESGMPNNRFLAERTGGTYSTLKVQPAELEDSGVYFCASSARQGETQYFGPGTRLLVL.

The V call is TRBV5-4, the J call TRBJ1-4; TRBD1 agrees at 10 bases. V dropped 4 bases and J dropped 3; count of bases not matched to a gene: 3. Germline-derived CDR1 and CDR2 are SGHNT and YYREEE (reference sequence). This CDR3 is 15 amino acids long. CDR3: CASSGDRGANEKLFF. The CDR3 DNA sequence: TGTGCCAGCAGCGGGGACAGGGGTGCTAATGAAAAACTGTTTTTT.

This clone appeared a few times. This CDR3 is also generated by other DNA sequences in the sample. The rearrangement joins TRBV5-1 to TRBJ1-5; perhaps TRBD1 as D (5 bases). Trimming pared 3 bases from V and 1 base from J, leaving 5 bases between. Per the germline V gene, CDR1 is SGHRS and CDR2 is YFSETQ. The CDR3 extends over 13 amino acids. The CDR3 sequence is CASSSGSNQPQHF. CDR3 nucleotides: TGCGCCAGCAGCTCAGGGAGCAATCAGCCCCAGCATTTT.